This T cell receptor beta chain was observed in a study of blood T cell repertoires in COVID-19. The CDR3 loop spans 13 amino acids. Trimming stripped 9 bases from V and 0 bases from J, with 9 bases between. From germline, CDR1 is LNHDA and CDR2 SQIVND (reference sequence). Data came from immunoSEQ multiplex PCR; TCRdb stores just in-frame clones and leaves some out. The repertoire holds around 200,000 clones, with 85% to 90% as singletons. The sample was PBMCs or T cells enriched from blood (not recorded which). The chain combines TRBV19 with TRBJ2-1; unclear D gene. The receptor was derived from a man younger than 40 who had recovered from COVID-19. This CDR3 is CASRRSSYNEQFF. CDR3 coding DNA: TGTGCCAGCCGACGGAGCTCCTACAATGAGCAGTTCTTC.